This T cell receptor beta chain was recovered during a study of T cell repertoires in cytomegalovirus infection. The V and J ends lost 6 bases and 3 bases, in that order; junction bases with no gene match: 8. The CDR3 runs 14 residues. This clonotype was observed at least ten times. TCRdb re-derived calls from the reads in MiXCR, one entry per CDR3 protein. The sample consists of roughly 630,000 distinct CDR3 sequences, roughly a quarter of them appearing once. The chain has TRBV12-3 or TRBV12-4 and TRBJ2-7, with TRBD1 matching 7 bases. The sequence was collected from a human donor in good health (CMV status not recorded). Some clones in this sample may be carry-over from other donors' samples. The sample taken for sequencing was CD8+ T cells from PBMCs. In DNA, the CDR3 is TGTGCCAGCAGCCCCGGGACAGAGGTCTACGAGCAGTACTTC. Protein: CASSPGTEVYEQYF.